This is a list of T cell receptor beta chains from one sample in a study of monozygotic twins with inflammatory bowel disease. Reprocessing the 5' RACE reads, TCRdb reports a single entry for every CDR3 protein and omits DNA. Here the sample table reports 440,000 or so distinct CDR3 sequences. Sequencing input: blood. Every receptor here comes from a human donor with ulcerative colitis or Crohn's disease, or a healthy co-twin of an affected twin (not recorded which). Each CDR3 is given with its conserved first and last residue.

j_gene: TRBJ2-7; v_gene: TRBV20-1; CDR3aa: CSASRSGGSYEQYF
j_gene: TRBJ1-1; v_gene: TRBV11-3; CDR3aa: CASSLGEGGAFF
j_gene: TRBJ2-1; v_gene: TRBV20-1; CDR3aa: CSARVAGDYNEQFF
j_gene: TRBJ2-1; v_gene: TRBV25-1; CDR3aa: CASSESGSGRYNEQFF
j_gene: TRBJ1-2; v_gene: TRBV5-4; CDR3aa: CASSLEARGGYTF
j_gene: TRBJ1-4; v_gene: TRBV28; CDR3aa: CASSEQGEKLFF
j_gene: TRBJ2-7; v_gene: TRBV5-5; CDR3aa: CASSLRARAPSNEQYF
j_gene: TRBJ2-3; v_gene: TRBV7-6; CDR3aa: CASSFLGGERTDTQYF
j_gene: TRBJ2-3; v_gene: TRBV12-3/TRBV12-4; CDR3aa: CASSQGLSQADTQYF
j_gene: TRBJ2-5; v_gene: TRBV7-6; CDR3aa: CASSLNLRLQETQYF
j_gene: TRBJ1-2; v_gene: TRBV7-2; CDR3aa: CASRRPGGSYGYTF
j_gene: TRBJ2-3; v_gene: TRBV5-1; CDR3aa: CASIPSVTSTDTQYF
j_gene: TRBJ2-1; v_gene: TRBV20-1; CDR3aa: CSAPTSEAYNEQFF
j_gene: TRBJ1-1; v_gene: TRBV6-1; CDR3aa: CASTQYSSDEAFF
j_gene: TRBJ1-3; v_gene: TRBV20-1; CDR3aa: CSALGLDSGNTIYF
j_gene: TRBJ1-2; v_gene: TRBV5-1; CDR3aa: CASTREETDYGYTF
j_gene: TRBJ1-6; v_gene: TRBV30; CDR3aa: CAWSEEQGLRPSPLHF
j_gene: TRBJ2-7; v_gene: TRBV7-2; CDR3aa: CASSLDNTYEQYF
j_gene: TRBJ1-5; v_gene: TRBV2; CDR3aa: CASRKTQAGQPQHF
j_gene: TRBJ1-2; v_gene: TRBV4-2; CDR3aa: CASSLYHRGQGGIQHGYTF
j_gene: TRBJ2-1; v_gene: TRBV19; CDR3aa: CASSIGGPLRSEQFF
j_gene: TRBJ2-3; v_gene: TRBV5-6; CDR3aa: CASSFVRGTDTQYF
j_gene: TRBJ2-1; v_gene: TRBV5-1; CDR3aa: CASGPLAGLGMSYNEQFF
j_gene: TRBJ2-7; v_gene: TRBV7-9; CDR3aa: CASSLPVPGEQYF
j_gene: TRBJ2-1; v_gene: TRBV13; CDR3aa: CASSLSRGRNEQFF
j_gene: TRBJ1-4; v_gene: TRBV3-1; CDR3aa: CASSQVVGLSEKLFF
j_gene: TRBJ2-7; v_gene: TRBV7-2; CDR3aa: CASSLSPYYNYEQYF
j_gene: TRBJ2-1; v_gene: TRBV24-1; CDR3aa: CATSDFRGSPKSSYNEQFF
j_gene: TRBJ2-2; v_gene: TRBV12-3/TRBV12-4; CDR3aa: CASTPGLAGGQTGELFF
j_gene: TRBJ2-7; v_gene: TRBV7-9; CDR3aa: CASSLGTGVPSYEQYF
j_gene: TRBJ1-2; v_gene: TRBV5-1; CDR3aa: CASSLGGESPYGYTF
j_gene: TRBJ1-5; v_gene: TRBV2; CDR3aa: CASSPDLLAGQPQHF
j_gene: TRBJ2-5; v_gene: TRBV12-3/TRBV12-4; CDR3aa: CASSQTSAGETQYF
j_gene: TRBJ2-5; v_gene: TRBV12-3/TRBV12-4; CDR3aa: CASRRTSGSQYF
j_gene: TRBJ2-1; v_gene: TRBV7-2; CDR3aa: CASSPAGWGYNEQFF
j_gene: TRBJ2-7; v_gene: TRBV4-1; CDR3aa: CASSQAGGPYEQYF
j_gene: TRBJ1-1; v_gene: TRBV12-3/TRBV12-4; CDR3aa: CASINGGGKAFF
j_gene: TRBJ2-5; v_gene: TRBV3-1; CDR3aa: CASSQASGKPETQYF
j_gene: TRBJ2-2; v_gene: TRBV10-3; CDR3aa: CAISVGGTNTGELFF
j_gene: TRBJ1-1; v_gene: TRBV18; CDR3aa: CASSPPFNADTEAFF
j_gene: TRBJ1-2; v_gene: TRBV20-1; CDR3aa: CSALGTSGYGYTF
j_gene: TRBJ2-1; v_gene: TRBV12-3/TRBV12-4; CDR3aa: CASSLREAKQFF
j_gene: TRBJ2-2; v_gene: TRBV9; CDR3aa: CASSSSGRGPGELFF
j_gene: TRBJ2-7; v_gene: TRBV5-4; CDR3aa: CASSLAWGLAGISYEQYF
j_gene: TRBJ1-1; v_gene: TRBV7-9; CDR3aa: CASSLAGNTEAFF
j_gene: TRBJ2-1; v_gene: TRBV9; CDR3aa: CASRPTPGLAGEGTGNEQFF
j_gene: TRBJ2-7; v_gene: TRBV20-1; CDR3aa: CSARKTSGINEQYF
j_gene: TRBJ2-7; v_gene: TRBV7-9; CDR3aa: CASSFTLDSSYEQYF
j_gene: TRBJ1-2; v_gene: TRBV18; CDR3aa: CASSQPDRGPGHNYGYTF
j_gene: TRBJ1-2; v_gene: TRBV12-3/TRBV12-4; CDR3aa: CASSLGGARGYTF
j_gene: TRBJ2-1; v_gene: TRBV4-1; CDR3aa: CASSQDEGGPHNEQFF
j_gene: TRBJ1-1; v_gene: TRBV20-1; CDR3aa: CSASLSGSGREAFF
j_gene: TRBJ1-6; v_gene: TRBV28; CDR3aa: CASVEGSSYNSPLHF
j_gene: TRBJ2-1; v_gene: TRBV5-1; CDR3aa: CASSLVGVDSYNEQFF
j_gene: TRBJ2-7; v_gene: TRBV10-2; CDR3aa: CASREGTGHYEQYF
j_gene: TRBJ1-2; v_gene: TRBV7-9; CDR3aa: CASSLLESVGYGYTF